Shown below are 2 T cell receptor beta chains from a single sample sequenced in a study of T-cell memory formation after mild COVID-19. TCRdb reprocessed the 5' RACE reads via MiXCR and lists one record per CDR3 protein. The repertoire holds some 320,000 distinct CDR3 sequences, with around 15% as singletons. Sample: PBMCs or a T cell subset sorted from them (not recorded which). The source is a man between 18 and 35 years old who had mild COVID-19 (a few samples of this study predate the infection). Cell type and time point are not known.

This clonotype was counted only a few times. CDR3 nucleotides: TGTGCCATCAGCTCTGAGACAGGGACGTCTGGAAACACCATATATTTT. It encodes CAISSETGTSGNTIYF. The chain links TRBV10-3 to TRBJ1-3; 7 bases match TRBD1. The CDR3 is made up of 16 amino acids. With 6 bases clipped from V and 1 base from J, the junction kept 9 bases outside the gene matches. CDR1 and CDR2 (germline): ENHRY, SYGVKD.

The V gene is TRBV2, the J gene TRBJ1-1; a weak D match, TRBD1 (5 bases). Germline values: CDR1 SNHLY, CDR2 FYNNEI. V gave up 4 bases and J gave up 1 base, with 7 bases separating them. The CDR3 extends over 13 amino acids. CDR3 sequence reads: CASSAQENTEAFF. The CDR3, as DNA: TGTGCCAGCAGTGCACAGGAGAACACTGAAGCTTTCTTT.